The clone carrying this TCR beta chain was observed at least ten times. Its antigen is currently unknown. Profiling of TCR beta VDJ combinations and CDR3 sequences used genomic DNA as template. TCRdb independently ran MiXCR on the reads; one entry per CDR3 protein. The sample includes 86,000 or so distinct CDR3 sequences, under 50% seen only once; the top ten take over 50%. The sample comes from a study of CD8+CD57+ T cells in acquired aplastic anemia. The overall study: Sorted CD4+ and CD8+ cells gave an average of 3.2 ug of DNA.

This CDR3 comprises 14 residues. Per the germline V gene, CDR1 is LNHDA and CDR2 is SQIVND (reference sequence). V was shortened by 3 bases and J by 7 bases, with 15 bases between the two germline ends. General study findings and limits: Patients and controls were found to share some 30 CD8+ CDR3 sequences. The study found no significant CD8+ Simpson's diversity difference between patients and controls.

The specimen was sorted CD4+, CD8+, or CD8+CD57+ T cells (not recorded which) from PBMCs. The chain employs TRBV19 and TRBJ1-2, with D perhaps matching TRBD1 (5 bases). The source of this sequence is a human donor in good health, serving as a control. The CDR3 sequence is CASSMVGTGVGYTF. In DNA form, the CDR3 reads TGTGCCAGTAGTATGGTAGGGACGGGCGTTGGCTACACCTTC. Full variable domain (rest looked up from reference TRBV19 and TRBJ1-2): DGGITQSPKYLFRKEGQNVTLSCEQNLNHDAMYWYRQDPGQGLRLIYYSQIVNDFQKGDIAEGYSVSREKKESFPLTVTSAQKNPTAFYLCASSMVGTGVGYTFGSGTRLTVV.